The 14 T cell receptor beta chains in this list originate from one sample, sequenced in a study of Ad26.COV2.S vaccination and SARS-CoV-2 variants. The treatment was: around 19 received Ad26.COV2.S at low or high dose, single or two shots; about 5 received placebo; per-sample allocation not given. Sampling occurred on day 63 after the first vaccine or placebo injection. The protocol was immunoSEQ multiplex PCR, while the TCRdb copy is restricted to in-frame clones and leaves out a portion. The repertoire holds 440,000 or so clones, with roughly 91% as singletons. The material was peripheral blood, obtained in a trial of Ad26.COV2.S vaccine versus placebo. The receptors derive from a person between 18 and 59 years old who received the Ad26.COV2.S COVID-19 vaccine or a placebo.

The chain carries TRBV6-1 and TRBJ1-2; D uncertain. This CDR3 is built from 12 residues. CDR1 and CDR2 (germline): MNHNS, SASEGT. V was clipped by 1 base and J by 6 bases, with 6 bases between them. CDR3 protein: CASSEEWNGYTF. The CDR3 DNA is TGTGCCAGCAGTGAAGAGTGGAATGGCTACACCTTC.

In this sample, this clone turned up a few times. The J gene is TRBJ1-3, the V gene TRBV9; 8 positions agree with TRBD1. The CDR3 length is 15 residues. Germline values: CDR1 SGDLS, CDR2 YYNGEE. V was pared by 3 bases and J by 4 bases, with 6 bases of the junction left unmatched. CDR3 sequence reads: CASSGPGGLGNTIYF. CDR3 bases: TGTGCCAGCAGCGGTCCAGGGGGCTTGGGAAACACCATATATTTT.

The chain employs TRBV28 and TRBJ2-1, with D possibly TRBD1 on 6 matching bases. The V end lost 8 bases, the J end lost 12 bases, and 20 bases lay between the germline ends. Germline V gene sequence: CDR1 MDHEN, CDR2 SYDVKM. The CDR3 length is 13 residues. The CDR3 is CASASPSGAVQFF. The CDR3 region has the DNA TGTGCCAGCGCCTCTCCTTCAGGGGCGGTGCAGTTCTTC.

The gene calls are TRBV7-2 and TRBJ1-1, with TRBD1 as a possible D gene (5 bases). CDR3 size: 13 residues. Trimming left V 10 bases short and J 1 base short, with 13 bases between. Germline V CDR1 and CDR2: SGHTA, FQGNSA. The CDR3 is CAIRTSENTEAFF. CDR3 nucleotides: TGTGCCATACGGACATCGGAGAACACTGAAGCTTTCTTT.

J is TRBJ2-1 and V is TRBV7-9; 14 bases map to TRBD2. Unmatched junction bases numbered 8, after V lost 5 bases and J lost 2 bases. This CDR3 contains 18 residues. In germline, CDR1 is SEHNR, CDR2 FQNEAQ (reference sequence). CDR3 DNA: TGTGCCAGCAGCGCTGGGACTAGCGGGAGTCTCACCTACAATGAGCAGTTCTTC. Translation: CASSAGTSGSLTYNEQFF.

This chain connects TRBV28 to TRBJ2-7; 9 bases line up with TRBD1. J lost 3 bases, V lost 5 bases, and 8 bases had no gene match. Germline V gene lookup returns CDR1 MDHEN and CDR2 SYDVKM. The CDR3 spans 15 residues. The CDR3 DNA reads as TGTGCCAGCAGTCCCGGGACAGGGCGCTTCTACGAGCAGTACTTC. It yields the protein CASSPGTGRFYEQYF.

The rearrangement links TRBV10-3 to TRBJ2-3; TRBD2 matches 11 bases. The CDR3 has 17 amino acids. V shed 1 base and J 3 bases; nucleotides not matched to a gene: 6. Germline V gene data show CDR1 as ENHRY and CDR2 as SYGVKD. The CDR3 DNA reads TGTGCCATCAGTGAGTTGACTAGCGGGATTGGGACAGATACGCAGTATTTT. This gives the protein CAISELTSGIGTDTQYF.

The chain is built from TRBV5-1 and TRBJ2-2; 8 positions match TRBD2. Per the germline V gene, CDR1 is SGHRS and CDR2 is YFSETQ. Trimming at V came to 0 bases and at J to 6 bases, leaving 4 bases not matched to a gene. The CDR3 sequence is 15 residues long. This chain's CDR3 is CASSLEAGEAGELFF. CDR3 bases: TGCGCCAGCAGCTTGGAAGCGGGAGAGGCCGGGGAGCTGTTTTTT.

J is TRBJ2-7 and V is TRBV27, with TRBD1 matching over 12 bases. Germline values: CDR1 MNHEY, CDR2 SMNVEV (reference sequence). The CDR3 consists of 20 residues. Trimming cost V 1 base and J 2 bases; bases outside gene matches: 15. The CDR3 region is CASSLYMGQGARHRTYEQYF. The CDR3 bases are TGTGCCAGCAGTTTATATATGGGACAGGGGGCGCGACACCGAACCTACGAGCAGTACTTC.

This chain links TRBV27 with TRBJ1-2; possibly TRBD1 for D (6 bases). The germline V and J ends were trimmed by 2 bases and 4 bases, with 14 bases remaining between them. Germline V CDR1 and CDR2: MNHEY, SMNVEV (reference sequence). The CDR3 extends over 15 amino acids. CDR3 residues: CASSLRGGGRYGYTF. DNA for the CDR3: TGTGCCAGCAGTTTAAGGGGGGGCGGACGCTATGGCTACACCTTC.

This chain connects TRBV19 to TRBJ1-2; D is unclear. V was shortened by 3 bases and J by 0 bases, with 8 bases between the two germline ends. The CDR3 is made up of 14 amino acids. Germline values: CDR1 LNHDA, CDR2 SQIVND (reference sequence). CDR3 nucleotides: TGTGCCAGTAGTATTTTGGAAGCTAACTATGGCTACACCTTC. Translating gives CASSILEANYGYTF. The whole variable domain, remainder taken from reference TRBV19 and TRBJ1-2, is DGGITQSPKYLFRKEGQNVTLSCEQNLNHDAMYWYRQDPGQGLRLIYYSQIVNDFQKGDIAEGYSVSREKKESFPLTVTSAQKNPTAFYLCASSILEANYGYTFGSGTRLTVV.

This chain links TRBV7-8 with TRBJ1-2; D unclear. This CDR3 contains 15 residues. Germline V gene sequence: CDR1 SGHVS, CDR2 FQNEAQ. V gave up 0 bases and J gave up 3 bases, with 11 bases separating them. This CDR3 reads CASSLAEGRDYGYTF. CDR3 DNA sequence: TGTGCCAGCAGCTTAGCGGAGGGTCGGGACTATGGCTACACCTTC.

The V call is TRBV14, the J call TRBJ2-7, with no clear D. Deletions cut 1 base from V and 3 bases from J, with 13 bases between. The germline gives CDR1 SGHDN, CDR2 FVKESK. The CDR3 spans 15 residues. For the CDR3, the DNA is TGTGCCAGCAGCCAAGGTCTAGGGCGTAGCTACGAGCAGTACTTC. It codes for CASSQGLGRSYEQYF.

The CDR3 nucleotides read TGTGCCAGCAGATCCCTCCGTACCGGGACACTTAGAGAGACCCAGTACTTC. The encoded protein is CASRSLRTGTLRETQYF. V gene TRBV28 combines with J gene TRBJ2-5; D perhaps matches TRBD1 (6 bases). Per germline, CDR1 MDHEN and CDR2 SYDVKM. The CDR3 loop spans 17 amino acids. V lost 6 bases, J lost 4 bases, and 24 bases lay in between.